Presented here are 16 T cell receptor beta chains from one specimen sequenced in a study of T cells after yellow fever vaccination. TCRdb processed the 5' RACE reads anew with MiXCR; each CDR3 protein has one entry. The sample includes around 320,000 distinct CDR3 sequences, around 10% of them seen just once. Sample: CD4+ T cells sorted from PBMCs, taken 45 days after the yellow fever booster vaccination. Receptor source: a man between 18 and 29 years old who received the YFV17D yellow fever vaccine.

The V and J genes are TRBV9 and TRBJ2-5; TRBD2 aligns across 7 bases. Germline CDR1 reads SGDLS; CDR2 reads YYNGEE. The J segment lost 2 bases and the V segment lost 7 bases, leaving 5 bases of the junction unmatched. This CDR3 spans 13 amino acids. As DNA, the CDR3 is TGTGCCAGCGCTAACGGGGGGCAAGAGACCCAGTACTTC. Amino acid sequence: CASANGGQETQYF.

This clonotype was recorded many times. V is TRBV6-6 and J is TRBJ2-7, with 8 bases that match TRBD2. The CDR3 extends over 13 amino acids. CDR1 and CDR2 from the germline V gene are MNHNY and SVGAGI (reference sequence). Unmatched junction bases numbered 6, after V lost 4 bases and J lost 7 bases. The chain's CDR3 is CASSLSGGEEQYF. As DNA, the CDR3 is TGTGCCAGCAGTTTGAGCGGGGGAGAGGAGCAGTACTTC.

This clonotype was detected many times. The chain is built from TRBV5-1 and TRBJ1-5; TRBD1 agrees at 8 bases. The CDR3 is 15 residues long. V lost 2 bases to trimming and J lost 5 bases; unmatched junction nucleotides: 6. In germline, CDR1 is SGHRS, CDR2 YFSETQ. CDR3 loop: CASSFTGGDHQPQHF. The CDR3 bases are TGCGCCAGCAGCTTCACAGGGGGTGATCATCAGCCCCAGCATTTT.

The chain uses TRBV9 and TRBJ1-6; 11 bases map to TRBD1. Germline V gene data show CDR1 as SGDLS and CDR2 as YYNGEE. Losses at the gene ends were 4 bases for V and 10 bases for J; bases not matched to a gene: 10. The CDR3 runs 16 residues. DNA for the CDR3: TGTGCCAGCAGCACCCGGGACAGGGGGGGAGAGTCACCCCTCCACTTT. Amino acid sequence: CASSTRDRGGESPLHF. Full variable domain (rest looked up from reference TRBV9 and TRBJ1-6): DSGVTQTPKHLITATGQRVTLRCSPRSGDLSVYWYQQSLDQGLQFLIQYYNGEERAKGNILERFSAQQFPDLHSELNLSSLELGDSALYFCASSTRDRGGESPLHFGNGTRLTVT.

This clonotype turned up a few times. The chain carries TRBV6-6 and TRBJ1-6; 8 bases are a match to TRBD1. With 2 bases clipped from V and 7 bases from J, the junction kept 4 bases outside the gene matches. The CDR3 totals 15 residues. Germline CDR1 MNHNY, CDR2 SVGAGI (reference sequence). The CDR3, as DNA: TGTGCCAGCAGTTACCGACAGGGGATAAATTCACCCCTCCACTTT. It encodes CASSYRQGINSPLHF.

The V call is TRBV5-6, the J call TRBJ2-5; 10 positions match TRBD2. Germline values: CDR1 SGHDT, CDR2 YYEEEE. V lost 4 bases and J lost 2; bases outside the gene matches: 5. This CDR3 is built from 15 residues. CDR3 nucleotide sequence: TGTGCCAGCAGCCTCCGACTAGCGGGTCAAGAGACCCAGTACTTC. Translation: CASSLRLAGQETQYF.

This chain joins TRBV7-2 and TRBJ1-6; 9 bases map to TRBD1. J lost 9 bases, V lost 5 bases, and 8 bases had no gene match. The CDR3 has 15 amino acids. CDR1 is SGHTA, CDR2 FQGNSA, per germline. The CDR3 DNA reads as TGTGCCAGCAGCACGGCCTACAGGGGGCGTTCACCCCTCCACTTT. Amino acid sequence: CASSTAYRGRSPLHF.

The chain links TRBV4-3 to TRBJ2-1; D remains ambiguous. CDR1 LGHNA and CDR2 YSLEER come from the germline V gene. The length of the CDR3 is 17 residues. The ends were cut back, 1 base at V and 0 bases at J, with 13 bases in the middle. CDR3 in amino acids: CASSQGQWGSSYNEQFF. The CDR3 DNA is TGCGCCAGCAGCCAAGGGCAATGGGGATCCTCCTACAATGAGCAGTTCTTC.

V is TRBV21-1 and J is TRBJ1-6. TRBV21-1 is listed as a pseudogene. The CDR3 runs 16 residues. Here the CDR3 DNA reads TGTGCCAGCAGCAAAATAGGACGCACCTATAATTCATCCCTCCACTTT. This sequence encodes CASSKIGRTYNSSLHF.

The rearrangement links TRBV7-8 to TRBJ1-1, with D hard to call. The CDR3 spans 15 residues. CDR1 is SGHVS and CDR2 is FQNEAQ in the germline V gene. The V and J ends lost 0 bases and 7 bases respectively, with 15 bases between them. Written as DNA, the CDR3 is TGTGCCAGCAGCTTAGCACCGGGTGTGATGATTGAAGCTTTCTTT. It translates to CASSLAPGVMIEAFF.

The table lists this clonotype with many counts. The rearrangement uses TRBV19 and TRBJ2-7; 7 positions agree with TRBD1. Germline loops: CDR1 LNHDA, CDR2 SQIVND (reference sequence). V was clipped by 5 bases and J by 0 bases; unmatched bases: 7. CDR3 length equals 15 residues. CDR3 sequence reads: CASSWGTDSSYEQYF. CDR3 coding DNA: TGTGCCAGTAGTTGGGGGACAGATAGCTCCTACGAGCAGTACTTC.

This clonotype has at least ten counts. The gene calls are TRBV4-1 and TRBJ2-3, with a possible D match to TRBD2 (6 bases). V gave up 5 bases and J gave up 4 bases, with 16 bases separating them. Per germline, CDR1 MGHRA and CDR2 YSYEKL. The CDR3 totals 15 residues. CDR3 sequence: CASSSALPGADTQYF. The DNA of the CDR3 is TGCGCCAGCAGCTCAGCACTCCCGGGGGCAGATACGCAGTATTTT.

This sequence joins TRBV5-1 and TRBJ2-5; TRBD2 matches at 10 bases. From germline, CDR1 is SGHRS and CDR2 YFSETQ. CDR3 size: 16 residues. V trimming: 2 bases; J trimming: 1 base; junction bases outside the gene matches: 5. For the CDR3, the DNA is TGCGCCAGCAGCTTTGGGTCTAGCGGGGGCCAAGAGACCCAGTACTTC. Its translation is CASSFGSSGGQETQYF.

This chain links TRBV5-1 with TRBJ2-2; 7 nucleotides match TRBD2. J was trimmed by 0 bases and V by 2 bases; bases with no gene match: 1. The length of the CDR3 is 15 residues. In germline, CDR1 is SGHRS, CDR2 YFSETQ. The CDR3 is CASSFAGANTGELFF. DNA of the CDR3: TGCGCCAGCAGCTTCGCGGGGGCGAACACCGGGGAGCTGTTTTTT.

The genes are TRBV2 and TRBJ1-1; D is unresolved. The CDR3 loop spans 15 amino acids. Germline assignment: CDR1 SNHLY and CDR2 FYNNEI. The V and J ends lost 7 bases and 1 base respectively, with 16 bases between them. CDR3 coding DNA: TGTGCCAGCACAGGTCGGGGTCGAGGGAACACTGAAGCTTTCTTT. Amino acid sequence: CASTGRGRGNTEAFF.

The chain uses TRBV7-2 and TRBJ2-2, with TRBD2 matching 9 bases. The CDR3 is 15 amino acids. Germline lookup yields CDR1 SGHTA and CDR2 FQGNSA. The V gene end was trimmed by 1 base and the J gene end by 7 bases; junction bases not matched to a gene: 4. Here the CDR3 DNA reads TGTGCCAGCAGCTTAGTTGCGGGGGGGATCGGGGAGCTGTTTTTT. Amino acid sequence: CASSLVAGGIGELFF.